These 22 T cell receptor beta chains originate from one sample sequenced in a study of blood T cell repertoires in COVID-19. Measured with immunoSEQ multiplex PCR; TCRdb has only the in-frame clones, and not every one. The sample contains over 90,000 clones, roughly 87% of which appear only once. Material for sequencing was peripheral blood. Source of these receptors: a man in his fifties or sixties in a cohort sampled during active COVID-19.

For the CDR3, the DNA is TGCGCCAGCAGCTTGCCCGCCGGGGACACTGAAGCTTTCTTT. Amino acids: CASSLPAGDTEAFF. The rearrangement joins TRBV5-1 to TRBJ1-1; D is ambiguous. The V end was cut by 1 base, the J end by 3 bases, with 10 bases between. Germline V gene sequence: CDR1 SGHRS, CDR2 YFSETQ. The length of the CDR3 is 14 residues.

The CDR3 region is CASSLGGNTDTQYF. CDR3 sequence (DNA): TGTGCCAGCAGCTTGGGGGGGAACACAGATACGCAGTATTTT. This chain connects TRBV7-9 to TRBJ2-3; 7 bases align to TRBD2. Germline values: CDR1 SEHNR, CDR2 FQNEAQ (reference sequence). Trimming cost V 3 bases and J 2 bases; bases outside gene matches: 2. The CDR3 sequence is 14 residues long.

DNA for the CDR3: TGCGCCAGCAGCTCCCCCCCGACAGGGAAGGAAAGCACAGATACGCAGTATTTT. This gives the protein CASSSPPTGKESTDTQYF. J is TRBJ2-3 and V is TRBV5-1; TRBD1 agrees at 7 bases. The junction had 13 bases not matched to a gene; V was cut back by 3 bases and J by 0 bases. The germline gives CDR1 SGHRS, CDR2 YFSETQ. The CDR3 consists of 18 residues.

The sample holds a few counts of this clone. The rearrangement links TRBV4-1 to TRBJ1-2, with D possibly TRBD1 on 5 matching bases. The CDR3 contains 14 residues. V lost 4 bases, J lost 8 bases, and 17 bases lay in between. Germline V gene data show CDR1 as MGHRA and CDR2 as YSYEKL. CDR3 sequence (DNA): TGCGCCAGCAGCCCCATCATACAACAGGCGGGCTACACCTTC. It is translated as CASSPIIQQAGYTF.

This chain connects TRBV4-3 to TRBJ2-7; 7 bases line up with TRBD1. Germline CDR1 and CDR2: LGHNA and YSLEER. Unmatched junction bases numbered 15, after V lost 0 bases and J lost 1 base. The CDR3 loop spans 19 amino acids. The CDR3: CASSQDYLGTDSRSYEQYF. CDR3 bases: TGCGCCAGCAGCCAAGACTATCTAGGGACAGATAGTCGTTCCTACGAGCAGTACTTC.

The chain combines TRBV7-3 with TRBJ2-3; maybe TRBD2 (5 bases). This CDR3 comprises 15 residues. V was clipped by 5 bases and J by 2 bases, with 14 bases between them. The germline V gene has CDR1 SGHTA and CDR2 FQGTGA. CDR3 loop: CASSVLGVPTDTQYF. The CDR3 DNA reads as TGTGCCAGCAGCGTACTCGGGGTTCCCACAGATACGCAGTATTTT. Supplemented by reference TRBV7-3 and TRBJ2-3, the full variable domain reads GAGVSQTPSNKVTEKGKYVELRCDPISGHTALYWYRQSLGQGPEFLIYFQGTGAADDSGLPNDRFFAVRPEGSVSTLKIQRTERGDSAVYLCASSVLGVPTDTQYFGPGTRLTVL.

V and J are TRBV7-2 and TRBJ2-7; D possibly corresponds to TRBD1 (5 bases). The CDR3 covers 15 residues. The V end was cut by 5 bases, the J end by 1 base, with 15 bases between. CDR1 is SGHTA, CDR2 FQGNSA, per germline. The CDR3 coding sequence is TGTGCCAGCAGCCAGGGTGCAGGTCCGTCCTACGAGCAGTACTTC. This sequence encodes CASSQGAGPSYEQYF.

This chain links TRBV2 with TRBJ1-5; D remains unclear. The CDR3 has 17 residues. V dropped 3 bases and J dropped 1 base, with 16 bases sitting between them. CDR1 and CDR2 from the germline V gene are SNHLY and FYNNEI. In DNA form, the CDR3 reads TGTGCCAGCAGTGACGAAAGGCTGGGGAGAAGCAATCAGCCCCAGCATTTT. Encoded protein: CASSDERLGRSNQPQHF.

V gene TRBV5-1 combines with J gene TRBJ2-1; 11 bases are a match to TRBD2. The CDR3 covers 15 residues. Germline values: CDR1 SGHRS, CDR2 YFSETQ. With V trimmed by 4 bases and J by 6 bases, 6 bases remained unmatched. The CDR3 spells CASSVSGGAFNEQFF. CDR3 bases: TGCGCCAGCAGCGTTAGCGGGGGGGCGTTCAATGAGCAGTTCTTC. Variable domain in full (rest from reference TRBV5-1 and TRBJ2-1): KAGVTQTPRYLIKTRGQQVTLSCSPISGHRSVSWYQQTPGQGLQFLFEYFSETQRNKGNFPGRFSGRQFSNSRSEMNVSTLELGDSALYLCASSVSGGAFNEQFFGPGTRLTVL.

This clone was recorded once. This chain joins TRBV19 and TRBJ1-2; 9 bases are shared with TRBD1. From germline, CDR1 is LNHDA and CDR2 SQIVND (reference sequence). J lost 4 bases, V lost 3 bases, and 6 bases had no gene match. The CDR3 runs to 15 residues. DNA of the CDR3: TGTGCCAGTAGTATTGATGGGGACAGGGCCTATGGCTACACCTTC. Its protein is CASSIDGDRAYGYTF.

The genes are TRBV5-1 and TRBJ2-3, with 9 bases identical to TRBD2. Germline CDR1 is SGHRS and CDR2 is YFSETQ. This CDR3 contains 18 residues. V lost 0 bases to trimming and J lost 3 bases; unmatched junction nucleotides: 11. DNA for the CDR3: TGCGCCAGCAGCTTGGGGCCTAGCGGGGCGGCCCGAACAGATACGCAGTATTTT. It is translated as CASSLGPSGAARTDTQYF. The full variable domain, completed using reference TRBV5-1 and TRBJ2-3, is KAGVTQTPRYLIKTRGQQVTLSCSPISGHRSVSWYQQTPGQGLQFLFEYFSETQRNKGNFPGRFSGRQFSNSRSEMNVSTLELGDSALYLCASSLGPSGAARTDTQYFGPGTRLTVL.

About this clone: The same CDR3 arises from other DNA sequences in this sample as well. J is TRBJ1-1 and V is TRBV19; 10 bases match TRBD1. This CDR3 has 17 residues. The V gene end was trimmed by 4 bases and the J gene end by 1 base; junction bases not matched to a gene: 9. CDR1 is LNHDA and CDR2 is SQIVND in the germline V gene (reference sequence). CDR3 in DNA: TGTGCCAGTAGTACAAAGACAGGGGGCCTAACGAACACTGAAGCTTTCTTT. It translates to CASSTKTGGLTNTEAFF.

In this sample, this clone turned up once. The rearrangement uses TRBV7-2 and TRBJ1-5; perhaps TRBD1 as D (5 bases). The CDR3 runs 16 residues. In germline, CDR1 is SGHTA, CDR2 FQGNSA. Trimming removed 5 bases from V and 0 bases from J, with 14 bases in between. DNA for the CDR3: TGTGCCAGCAGCCGGGACTCAAGTAATAGCAATCAGCCCCAGCATTTT. This encodes CASSRDSSNSNQPQHF.

V usage is TRBV11-2 and J usage is TRBJ2-1; weak D call: TRBD2 (6 bases). Germline CDR1 is SGHAT and CDR2 is FQNNGV. Trimming shortened V by 5 bases and J by 0 bases, and 20 bases separated the two germline ends. The CDR3 sequence is 18 residues long. This chain's CDR3 is CASSLPGVLSFSYNEQFF. In DNA, the CDR3 is TGTGCCAGCAGCCTACCGGGAGTTCTGTCGTTCTCCTACAATGAGCAGTTCTTC.

J is TRBJ2-5 and V is TRBV11-2, with D perhaps matching TRBD1 (6 bases). V dropped 5 bases and J dropped 4 bases, with 14 bases sitting between them. The CDR3 is 14 amino acids. From germline, CDR1 is SGHAT and CDR2 FQNNGV. The CDR3 bases are TGTGCCAGCAGCCCGCAGGGGCTTGGAGAGACCCAGTACTTC. Translating it yields CASSPQGLGETQYF.

The gene calls are TRBV2 and TRBJ2-7; no definite D call. This CDR3 has 11 amino acids. Trimming removed 2 bases from V and 4 bases from J, with 3 bases in between. Germline V gene data show CDR1 as SNHLY and CDR2 as FYNNEI. The CDR3, as DNA: TGTGCCAGCAGTGAACAGTACGAGCAGTACGTC. Amino acid sequence: CASSEQYEQYV.

Only one count was recorded for this clone. The chain combines TRBV9 with TRBJ2-3, with unresolved D. In germline, CDR1 is SGDLS, CDR2 YYNGEE. This CDR3 region has 13 residues. Trimming removed 6 bases at V and 11 bases at J, with 19 bases between. Written as DNA, the CDR3 is TGTGCCAGCACCCGAACCCCCCCCGGAGTGCAGTATTTT. Translation: CASTRTPPGVQYF. Full variable domain (outside the CDR3, taken from reference TRBV9 and TRBJ2-3): DSGVTQTPKHLITATGQRVTLRCSPRSGDLSVYWYQQSLDQGLQFLIQYYNGEERAKGNILERFSAQQFPDLHSELNLSSLELGDSALYFCASTRTPPGVQYFGPGTRLTVL.

This clone was counted once. The chain joins TRBV3-1 (or the pseudogene TRBV3-2) to TRBJ1-2; possible D gene TRBD1, 5 bases. The CDR3 is made up of 16 amino acids. Deletions cut 2 bases from V and 4 bases from J, with 17 bases between. Germline-derived CDR1 and CDR2 are LGHDT and YNNKEL (reference sequence). CDR3: CASSQRSRAPGYGYTF. The CDR3, as DNA: TGTGCCAGCAGCCAACGTTCCAGGGCCCCTGGCTATGGCTACACCTTC.

This chain uses TRBV4-3 with TRBJ1-6; tentatively, D is TRBD1 (5 bases). The CDR3 consists of 16 residues. Trimming left V 1 base short and J 5 bases short, with 12 bases between. CDR1 is LGHNA, CDR2 YSLEER, per germline. The CDR3 DNA is TGCGCCAGCAGCCAAGTAGGCGGACAAAATAATTCACCCCTCCACTTT. This gives the protein CASSQVGGQNNSPLHF.

This chain links TRBV6-5 with TRBJ1-2; D is ambiguous. V lost 7 bases and J 1 base, leaving 7 bases between the germline ends. The germline V gene has CDR1 MNHEY and CDR2 SVGAGI. The CDR3 is 12 amino acids. The CDR3 sequence: CASMEFNYGYTF. The CDR3 DNA is TGTGCCAGCATGGAGTTTAACTATGGCTACACCTTC.

J is TRBJ2-1 and V is TRBV5-1; D gene ambiguous. The CDR3 covers 14 residues. Per germline, CDR1 SGHRS and CDR2 YFSETQ. V was cut by 0 bases and J by 8 bases, with 12 bases left in between. DNA of the CDR3: TGCGCCAGCAGCTTGGAAAGTTCTACGGATGAGCAGTTCTTC. This encodes CASSLESSTDEQFF.

The V gene is TRBV11-3, the J gene TRBJ2-5; D ambiguous. The CDR3 runs to 14 residues. V shed 0 bases and J shed 5 bases, with 10 bases lying between them. Germline loops: CDR1 SGHNT, CDR2 YENEEA. CDR3 in amino acids: CASSLDNLVETQYF. In DNA, the CDR3 is TGTGCCAGCAGCTTAGATAATCTAGTGGAGACCCAGTACTTC.